This T cell receptor (beta chain) was observed in a study of brain T cells in children with intractable seizures. General study results and limits: HCMV serostatus was not known, and viral specificity came from CDR3 similarity only. Pre- and post-surgery blood differed in depth, so pre-surgery absences may be undersampling.

Sequencing was limited to surgery cases with top T cell transcript signatures in brain tissue. Pre-surgery treatment included at least one anti-epileptic drug. Note on this clone: Its antigen is unidentified.

TCRdb's table, derived via immunoSEQ multiplex PCR, lists solely in-frame clones and lacks some. The sample lists 110,000 or so clones, approximately 94% seen once, with 3.5% to 4% in the top ten. Losses at the gene ends were 2 bases for V and 1 base for J; bases not matched to a gene: 0. There are 15 residues in the CDR3. Germline values: CDR1 LNHDA, CDR2 SQIVND (reference sequence). The rearrangement links TRBV19 to TRBJ2-2, with 8 nucleotides matching TRBD2. Sequencing was performed on peripheral blood, taken at surgery. The source of this sequence is a boy younger than two with hemimegalencephaly and intractable seizures. DNA of the CDR3: TGTGCCAGTAGTATACTAGCGGGGAACACCGGGGAGCTGTTTTTT. It translates to CASSILAGNTGELFF.